This is a list of T cell receptor beta chains from one sample in a study of regulatory T cells in long-lasting Graves disease. TCRdb re-called the multiplex PCR reads through MiXCR, storing one row per CDR3 protein. In the table there are 450,000 to 600,000 distinct CDR3 sequences, 15% to 20% of which are singletons. The same sample was also used in a study of T cells in Graves' hyperthyroidism and ophthalmopathy.

The material sequenced was peripheral blood mononuclear cells (PBMCs), taken at new diagnosis, from a patient treated with antithyroid drugs. The receptor source for this set is a man between 40 and 49 years old with Graves disease. The CDR3 runs from the conserved cysteine through the conserved F or W. D genes are given only for firm matches. Clone size is given for some rows only: seen once, a few or many times, or a class if the clone is expanded.

V gene	clone size	J gene	D gene	CDR3 DNA	CDR3 protein
TRBV12-3/TRBV12-4	many	TRBJ2-3	-	TGTGCCAGCGGGGTTAGCACAGATACGCAGTATTTT	CASGVSTDTQYF
TRBV5-6	-	TRBJ1-1	-	TGTGCCAGCAGCTTGGCCTCGGGGCCACTGGCTTTCTTT	CASSLASGPLAFF
TRBV6-1	few	TRBJ2-3	TRBD1	TGTGCCAGCAGCGTCCAGGGGGCAGATACGCAGTATTTT	CASSVQGADTQYF
TRBV28	many	TRBJ1-5	-	TGTGCCAGCAGTTTATTCGGGGAGGGAAGACAGCCCCAGCATTTT	CASSLFGEGRQPQHF
TRBV5-1	many	TRBJ2-1	TRBD1	TGCGCCAGCAGCGGGACAGGGGGCTCCTACAATGAGCAGTTCTTC	CASSGTGGSYNEQFF
TRBV20-1	many	TRBJ2-3	-	TGCAGTGCTAGAGAAAACACAGATACGCAGTATTTT	CSARENTDTQYF
TRBV7-9	many	TRBJ2-7	-	TGTGCCAGCAGCTTAAATGGGGGCGAGCAGTACTTC	CASSLNGGEQYF
TRBV10-3	-	TRBJ1-1	-	TGTGCCATCATGAGCCAGATCAACACTGAAGCTTTCTTT	CAIMSQINTEAFF
TRBV18	many	TRBJ2-7	-	TGTGCCAGCTCACTCTACGCAGAAATCTACGAGCAGTACTTC	CASSLYAEIYEQYF
TRBV7-9	-	TRBJ2-3	-	TGTGCCAGCAGCTTAGAGTCGGAGGGGAGTTATTTT	CASSLESEGSYF
TRBV19	few	TRBJ2-3	-	TGTGCCAGTAGTATTCGGCCACCCACAGATACGCAGTATTTT	CASSIRPPTDTQYF
TRBV2	many	TRBJ1-5	-	TGTGCCAGCAGTGACGGGTTGCTTGGCAATCAGCCCCAGCATTTT	CASSDGLLGNQPQHF
TRBV28	many	TRBJ2-2	-	TGTGCCAGCAGCCCCCCAGGAACGAACACCGGGGAGCTGTTTTTT	CASSPPGTNTGELFF
TRBV6-1	few	TRBJ2-7	TRBD2	TGTGCCAGCAGATCCCTCGGACTAGCGGGGCGCGAGCAGTACTTC	CASRSLGLAGREQYF
TRBV12-3/TRBV12-4	many	TRBJ2-1	TRBD2	TGTGCCAGCAGTTTAGTGACTAGCGGGACTTCCTACAATGAGCAGTTCTTC	CASSLVTSGTSYNEQFF
TRBV20-1	few	TRBJ1-5	-	TGCAGTGCTAGAGTTGGGACCGGGTCGCCCCAGCATTTT	CSARVGTGSPQHF
TRBV9	many	TRBJ2-1	-	TGTGCCAGCAGCGTAGGCCAGAGTCAGAGGGGTGAGCAGTTCTTC	CASSVGQSQRGEQFF
TRBV20-1	-	TRBJ2-7	TRBD2	TGCAGTGCTAGGCGGACTAGCGGGAGATCCTACGAGCAGTACTTC	CSARRTSGRSYEQYF
TRBV12-3/TRBV12-4	many	TRBJ1-2	-	TGTGCCAGCAGTCCGGACAGCTATGGCTACACCTTC	CASSPDSYGYTF
TRBV7-9	-	TRBJ2-1	-	TGTGCCAGCAGCTTATTACGGGAATTATCCAAAGAGCAGTTCTTC	CASSLLRELSKEQFF
TRBV25-1	-	TRBJ2-5	-	TGTGCCAGCAGTGTCCGGATCCACACTAGGGAGACCCAGTACTTC	CASSVRIHTRETQYF
TRBV5-5	-	TRBJ1-5	TRBD1	TGTGCCAGCAGCTTGCGGACAGGGGCTAGTCGTCAGCCCCAGCATTTT	CASSLRTGASRQPQHF
TRBV5-1	few	TRBJ2-3	-	TGCGCCAGCAGCAACAGGGAAAGCACAGATACGCAGTATTTT	CASSNRESTDTQYF
TRBV11-2	-	TRBJ2-3	-	TGTGCCAGCAGCTTAGTTCTAGGGGGTTTCACAGATACGCAGTATTTT	CASSLVLGGFTDTQYF
TRBV27	many	TRBJ2-5	TRBD2	TGTGCCAGCAGTTTATTTGCTAGCGGGAGCCCCCAAGAGACCCAGTACTTC	CASSLFASGSPQETQYF
TRBV6-1	few	TRBJ2-2	-	TGTGCCAGCAGTACAGCGACCGGGGAGCTGTTTTTT	CASSTATGELFF
TRBV6-1	many	TRBJ2-1	-	TGTGCCAGCAGCCAGGGGCTTAGCGAGCAGTTCTTC	CASSQGLSEQFF
TRBV28	many	TRBJ2-7	TRBD2	TGTGCCAGCAGCCGGACTAGCGGGTTCTACGAGCAGTACTTC	CASSRTSGFYEQYF
TRBV5-1	many	TRBJ2-1	-	TGCGCCAGCAGCTTAGGGGGACTCGGCAATGAGCAGTTCTTC	CASSLGGLGNEQFF
TRBV29-1	-	TRBJ2-7	-	TGCAGCGTTGGAAGGGACACGGGGGTCGGCGAGCAGTACTTC	CSVGRDTGVGEQYF
TRBV7-9	-	TRBJ1-2	TRBD1	TGTGCCAGCATCATCTCCCAGGGACAGGGGGCGCAAAATGGCTACACCTTC	CASIISQGQGAQNGYTF
TRBV20-1	many	TRBJ2-7	TRBD1	TGCAGTGCCGAGGGGGCGACTGCGTACGAGCAGTACTTC	CSAEGATAYEQYF
TRBV6-1	-	TRBJ1-2	-	TGTGCCAGCAGAAATACTTTGGGTTCGGGATATGGCTACACCTTC	CASRNTLGSGYGYTF
TRBV20-1	-	TRBJ2-5	TRBD2	TGCAGTGCTCGCCTATGGGGGGGAGAGACCCAGTACTTC	CSARLWGGETQYF
TRBV24-1	many	TRBJ2-5	TRBD1	TGTGCCACCAGTGATTCGACAGGGCAGTCCCAAGAGACCCAGTACTTC	CATSDSTGQSQETQYF
TRBV2	many	TRBJ2-3	TRBD2	TGTGCCAGCAAGGCGGGAGGATACACAGATACGCAGTATTTT	CASKAGGYTDTQYF
TRBV11-2	many	TRBJ2-1	-	TGTGCCAGCAGCTGGAAAGGACAGAGGGAGCAGTTCTTC	CASSWKGQREQFF
TRBV15	many	TRBJ2-7	TRBD1	TGTGCCACCAGCAGGGCGGACAGGGCGCTGTCTCGGGAGCAGTACTTC	CATSRADRALSREQYF
TRBV19	-	TRBJ1-2	-	TGTGCCAGTAGTATGTATACGGCCACCTATGGCTACACCTTC	CASSMYTATYGYTF
TRBV3-1	many	TRBJ2-7	-	TGTGCCAGCAGCCAGGGGAAGGGTGGCTCCTACGAGCAGTACTTC	CASSQGKGGSYEQYF
TRBV15	-	TRBJ2-2	-	TGTGCCACCAGCATGATTCAGGCCGGGGAGCTGTTTTTT	CATSMIQAGELFF
TRBV14	-	TRBJ2-1	-	TGTGCCAGCAGCCAAGGTGGCGGCGGCAATGAGCAGTTCTTC	CASSQGGGGNEQFF
TRBV7-2	many	TRBJ1-2	-	TGTGCCAGCAGCATTGACAGGACCTATGGCTACACCTTC	CASSIDRTYGYTF
TRBV5-1	many	TRBJ1-4	-	TGCGCCAGCAGCGGTGGGACTCCTAATGAAAAACTGTTTTTT	CASSGGTPNEKLFF
TRBV27	few	TRBJ1-4	-	TGTGCCAGCAGTTTAATTGGGGACGAAAAACTGTTTTTT	CASSLIGDEKLFF
TRBV20-1	-	TRBJ2-5	-	TGCAGTGCTACCTGGGGGCGTGAGACCCAGTACTTC	CSATWGRETQYF